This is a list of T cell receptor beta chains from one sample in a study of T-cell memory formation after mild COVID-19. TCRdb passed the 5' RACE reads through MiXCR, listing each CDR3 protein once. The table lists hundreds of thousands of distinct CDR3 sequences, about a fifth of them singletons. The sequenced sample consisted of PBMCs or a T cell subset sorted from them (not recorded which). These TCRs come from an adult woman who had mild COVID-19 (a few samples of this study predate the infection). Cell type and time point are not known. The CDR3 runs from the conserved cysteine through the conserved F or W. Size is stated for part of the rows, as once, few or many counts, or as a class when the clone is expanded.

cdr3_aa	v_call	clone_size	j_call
CASSLRGLAKNWDTQYF	TRBV5-4	few	TRBJ2-3
CASSLSWTSGSTQYF	TRBV27	few	TRBJ2-3
CAWTHGAVPYEQYF	TRBV30	many	TRBJ2-7
CASSLGVGVYEQYF	TRBV7-2	-	TRBJ2-7
CASSLPGIAKNIQYF	TRBV5-1	-	TRBJ2-4
CASSRDRGLSYEQYF	TRBV27	once	TRBJ2-7
CASSYPPSEDTQYF	TRBV13	-	TRBJ2-3
CASSVPPGTANTGELFF	TRBV6-2/TRBV6-3	few	TRBJ2-2
CSVEGAGVSGANVLTF	TRBV29-1	-	TRBJ2-6
CASRITSGYEQYF	TRBV6-5	-	TRBJ2-7
CASSPRTGGGDTQYF	TRBV18	-	TRBJ2-3